In this sample, the clone carrying this TCR beta chain turned up once. Original handling: How many nucleated cells were present was estimated from reference gene primer amplification. Repertoires were generated with immunoSEQ multiplex PCR, while TCRdb's copy carries only in-frame clones and drops some. V, J and clone size derive from that table, while D and trimming were established from the DNA sequence. The sample carries 220,000 or so clones, about nine tenths recorded once. The data were obtained in a study of blood T cell repertoires in COVID-19. At the level of the study: PBMCs, B-cell-depleted T cells, or T cells were the source of the cDNA or gDNA that made up the material.

Individuals drawn from 20 to 25 US areas were about 18 to 95 years old. The study assigned cohorts using participant-reported clinical history. The sample consisted of PBMCs or T cells enriched from blood (not recorded which). The sequence was collected from a man aged 45 to 65 who had been exposed to COVID-19.

Here the CDR3 DNA reads TGTGCCAGCAGCTTATGGGGACAGGGGAAGCCTGAAGCTTTCTTT. This gives the protein CASSLWGQGKPEAFF. This rearrangement joins TRBV7-6 to TRBJ1-1; 10 bases are shared with TRBD1. Germline CDR1 SGHVS, CDR2 FNYEAQ. The CDR3 runs 15 residues. J gave up 6 bases and V 2 bases, and 6 bases lay outside the gene matches. The complete variable domain, with remaining parts taken from reference TRBV7-6 and TRBJ1-1, reads GAGVSQSPRYKVTKRGQDVALRCDPISGHVSLYWYRQALGQGPEFLTYFNYEAQQDKSGLPNDRFSAERPEGSISTLTIQRTEQRDSAMYRCASSLWGQGKPEAFFGQGTRLTVV.